What follows are 3 T cell receptor beta chains derived from one specimen sequenced in a study of regulatory dendritic cells for organ transplantation. Only in-frame clones appear in the TCRdb table, and some are missing; sequencing was by immunoSEQ multiplex PCR. The sample contains fewer than 25,000 clones, 70% to 80% of which appear only once. Input material: memory CD4+ T cells from blood. Subset meaning: CD45RO+ memory T cells. The receptors come from a human donor in good health.

The chain links TRBV9 to TRBJ2-3; D uncertain. CDR3 length equals 15 residues. CDR1 is SGDLS and CDR2 is YYNGEE in the germline V gene. Trimming removed 0 bases at V and 0 bases at J, with 8 bases between. Here the CDR3 reads CASSVGGSSTDTQYF. The DNA of the CDR3 is TGTGCCAGCAGCGTAGGAGGTTCTAGCACAGATACGCAGTATTTT.

The chain has TRBV2 and TRBJ2-3; 9 bases fit TRBD1. The CDR3 length is 13 residues. From germline, CDR1 is SNHLY and CDR2 FYNNEI. Losses at the gene ends were 11 bases for V and 0 bases for J; bases not matched to a gene: 3. Here the CDR3 DNA reads TGTGCCGGGGACAGGGCGAGCACAGATACGCAGTATTTT. As protein: CAGDRASTDTQYF.

The chain links TRBV14 to TRBJ2-7, with 7 bases lining up with TRBD1. The CDR3 is 15 amino acids. From germline, CDR1 is SGHDN and CDR2 FVKESK. Trimming cost V 8 bases and J 2 bases; bases outside gene matches: 12. As DNA, the CDR3 is TGTGCCAGCGGCATGGGACAGCCGATTCCCTACGAGCAGTACTTC. Amino acids: CASGMGQPIPYEQYF.